Presented here are 27 T cell receptor beta chains from one specimen sequenced in a study of regulatory T cells in long-lasting Graves disease. Time point reported: newly diagnosed GD, antithyroid drugs for less than 3 months. The authors made the TCR library using RNA they extracted from PBMCs. Sequencing libraries for TCR beta were prepared with iRepertoire HTBI primers and Arm-PCR of CDR3 regions. Each CDR3 protein gets one entry after TCRdb re-called the multiplex PCR reads with MiXCR. The table lists 600,000 to 650,000 distinct CDR3 sequences, about 15% of them singletons. This same sample was also taken into another study, of T cells in Graves' hyperthyroidism and ophthalmopathy.

Sequencing used peripheral blood mononuclear cells (PBMCs), obtained at new diagnosis, from a patient treated with antithyroid drugs. Every receptor here comes from a woman aged 25 to 39 with Graves disease.

This clonotype was recorded at least ten times. The rearrangement links TRBV7-9 to TRBJ1-6; D gene unclear. V gave up 1 base and J gave up 7 bases, with 8 bases separating them. Looked up from germline, CDR1 is SEHNR and CDR2 is FQNEAQ (reference sequence). The CDR3 loop spans 14 amino acids. Written as DNA, the CDR3 is TGTGCCAGCAGCTTAGGCCAGGTGAATTCACCCCTCCACTTT. Translating it yields CASSLGQVNSPLHF.

The rearrangement joins TRBV3-1 to TRBJ1-1; TRBD1 aligns across 8 bases. The ends lost 4 bases at V and 4 bases at J; junction bases unmatched: 5. This CDR3 is 14 amino acids long. Looked up from germline, CDR1 is LGHDT and CDR2 is YNNKEL (reference sequence). CDR3 nucleotide sequence: TGTGCCAGCAGCCGATTACAGGGGGGCACTGAAGCTTTCTTT. It encodes CASSRLQGGTEAFF.

This clonotype has at least ten counts. The chain has TRBV28 and TRBJ1-5; D uncertain. V lost 6 bases and J lost 6, with 21 bases in between. The CDR3 extends over 16 amino acids. CDR1 is MDHEN and CDR2 is SYDVKM in the germline V gene. Here the CDR3 reads CASSPSAGPNAQPQHF. CDR3 nucleotides: TGTGCCAGCAGCCCATCCGCCGGGCCCAATGCTCAGCCCCAGCATTTT.

This clonotype has just a few counts. The chain has TRBV24-1 and TRBJ2-2; the match to TRBD1 covers 8 bases. Looked up from germline, CDR1 is KGHDR and CDR2 is SFDVKD. J gave up 3 bases and V 3 bases, and 5 bases lay outside the gene matches. This CDR3 has 16 residues. CDR3 amino acids: CATSDQDRGDTGELFF. In DNA, the CDR3 is TGTGCCACCAGTGATCAAGACAGGGGTGACACCGGGGAGCTGTTTTTT.

The V gene is TRBV5-1, the J gene TRBJ2-7; D perhaps matches TRBD2 (6 bases). CDR1 SGHRS and CDR2 YFSETQ come from the germline V gene. V was shortened by 7 bases and J by 2 bases, with 10 bases between the two germline ends. This CDR3 has 12 residues. The CDR3 is CASGTGAYEQYF. The CDR3 coding sequence is TGCGCCAGCGGGACGGGGGCCTACGAGCAGTACTTC.

The chain carries TRBV7-9 and TRBJ2-1, with D hard to call. This CDR3 spans 13 amino acids. Trimming removed 3 bases at V and 5 bases at J, with 8 bases between. Germline CDR1 SEHNR, CDR2 FQNEAQ (reference sequence). In DNA form, the CDR3 reads TGTGCCAGCAGCTTCGACGAAGACAATGAGCAGTTCTTC. Its translation: CASSFDEDNEQFF.

This clonotype was seen ten or more times. This sequence joins TRBV10-3 and TRBJ2-7; 8 nucleotides line up with TRBD1. V was pared by 8 bases and J by 2 bases, with 8 bases of the junction left unmatched. CDR3 length: 14 residues. Germline V gene sequence: CDR1 ENHRY, CDR2 SYGVKD. CDR3 amino acids: CAIASGDRPYEQYF. CDR3 in DNA: TGTGCCATCGCCTCAGGGGACAGGCCCTACGAGCAGTACTTC.

At least ten counts were recorded for this clonotype. The chain uses TRBV29-1 and TRBJ2-1; D is uncertain. Germline loops: CDR1 SQVTM, CDR2 ANQGSEA. Deletions cut 3 bases from V and 0 bases from J, with 9 bases between. This CDR3 is 14 amino acids long. Written as DNA, the CDR3 is TGCAGCGTTGATCTAGACTCCTCCTACAATGAGCAGTTCTTC. The encoded protein is CSVDLDSSYNEQFF.

There are a few counts of this clonotype. V is TRBV5-1 and J is TRBJ1-3; 8 nucleotides agree with TRBD1. The CDR3 length is 15 residues. V lost 4 bases to trimming and J lost 0 bases; unmatched junction nucleotides: 3. Per germline, CDR1 SGHRS and CDR2 YFSETQ. The CDR3 here is CASSHRGDSGNTIYF. The CDR3 bases are TGCGCCAGCAGCCACAGGGGGGACTCTGGAAACACCATATATTTT.

This clonotype was recorded many times. J is TRBJ2-7 and V is TRBV7-2, with D maybe TRBD1 (5 bases). Per germline, CDR1 SGHTA and CDR2 FQGNSA. The CDR3 loop spans 14 amino acids. Trimming took off 5 bases at V and 5 bases at J, with 16 bases between the two ends. The CDR3 bases are TGTGCCAGCAGCCGGACACCGCAGGGCCACGAGCAGTACTTC. Protein sequence: CASSRTPQGHEQYF.

This chain joins TRBV12-5 and TRBJ2-7, with 11 positions matching TRBD2. The germline V gene has CDR1 LGHNT and CDR2 FRNRAP. This CDR3 comprises 17 residues. The J segment lost 6 bases and the V segment lost 5 bases, leaving 15 bases of the junction unmatched. CDR3: CASGTGTSGARRVEQYF. For the CDR3, the DNA is TGTGCTAGTGGTACGGGGACTAGCGGAGCCCGCCGGGTCGAGCAGTACTTC.

This sequence joins TRBV28 and TRBJ2-2, with a possible D match to TRBD2 (6 bases). Germline CDR1 and CDR2: MDHEN and SYDVKM. The CDR3 loop spans 13 amino acids. With 11 bases removed from V and 5 bases from J, the gap between germline ends came to 15 bases. CDR3 nucleotide sequence: TGTGCCGGAGGGACGATGGGTACCGGGGAGCTGTTTTTT. Its protein product is CAGGTMGTGELFF.

The sample holds a few counts of this clonotype. V usage is TRBV5-5 and J usage is TRBJ2-7; perhaps TRBD2 as D (6 bases). Germline-derived CDR1 and CDR2 are SGHKS and YYEKEE (reference sequence). V lost 0 bases and J lost 6, with 28 bases in between. This CDR3 region has 19 residues. DNA of the CDR3: TGTGCCAGCAGCTTGGCCTTTGATTGGCAGCCGAGGGACTTGAGCGAGCAGTACTTC. This translates into CASSLAFDWQPRDLSEQYF.

This clonotype was detected a few times. The chain employs TRBV6-5 and TRBJ1-1, with D maybe TRBD1 (5 bases). The CDR3 has 16 amino acids. From germline, CDR1 is MNHEY and CDR2 SVGAGI. The V gene lost 2 bases and the J gene lost 6 bases, with 19 bases spanning the gap. The CDR3 here is CASSYPIRDQPSEAFF. CDR3 DNA sequence: TGTGCCAGCAGTTACCCAATCAGGGATCAACCCTCTGAAGCTTTCTTT.

This clonotype appeared many times. The chain is built from TRBV28 and TRBJ1-2; no definite D call. The germline CDR1 and CDR2 sequences are MDHEN and SYDVKM. CDR3 length: 13 residues. V was pared by 7 bases and J by 5 bases, with 14 bases between. In DNA form, the CDR3 reads TGTGCCAGCACCGAATTGCCGGGATATGGCTACACCTTC. The encoded protein is CASTELPGYGYTF.

This clonotype was counted ten times or more. The J gene is TRBJ2-5, the V gene TRBV15; 7 nucleotides line up with TRBD2. This CDR3 has 16 amino acids. CDR1 is LNHNV, CDR2 YYDKDF, per germline (reference sequence). V shed 0 bases, J shed 1 base, and the junction held 5 bases outside the gene matches. The CDR3: CATSRDPGRGQETQYF. CDR3 coding DNA: TGTGCCACCAGCAGAGATCCAGGGAGGGGCCAAGAGACCCAGTACTTC.

The chain has TRBV5-1 and TRBJ2-1, with 14 nucleotides matching TRBD2. After removal of 4 bases from V and 9 bases from J, the junction contained 12 bases not matched to a gene. Germline CDR1 SGHRS, CDR2 YFSETQ. The CDR3 runs 17 residues. The CDR3 nucleotides read TGCGCCAGCAGCCTTGGACTAGCGGGAGGTATTGGAACTGAGCAGTTCTTC. Amino acids: CASSLGLAGGIGTEQFF.

This clonotype came up many times. This rearrangement joins TRBV7-3 to TRBJ2-7, with D possibly TRBD1 on 5 matching bases. Germline CDR1 and CDR2: SGHTA and FQGTGA. This CDR3 comprises 15 residues. The ends were cut back, 0 bases at V and 0 bases at J, with 9 bases in the middle. The CDR3 DNA follows: TGTGCCAGCAGCTTAACAGGGGCCCCCTCCTACGAGCAGTACTTC. Amino acid sequence: CASSLTGAPSYEQYF.

This clonotype came up once. The gene calls are TRBV6-4 and TRBJ2-1; D is perhaps TRBD2 (6 bases). Trimming removed 0 bases from V and 5 bases from J, with 11 bases in between. CDR3 size: 15 residues. Germline CDR1 reads MRHNA; CDR2 reads SNTAGT. In DNA form, the CDR3 reads TGTGCCAGCAGTGACTCGGGAGGAGACCACAATGAGCAGTTCTTC. Amino acid sequence: CASSDSGGDHNEQFF.

This clonotype was counted between two and nine times. The chain joins TRBV27 to TRBJ1-4, with 7 positions matching TRBD1. CDR1 and CDR2 from the germline V gene are MNHEY and SMNVEV (reference sequence). The length of the CDR3 is 15 residues. Losses at the gene ends were 6 bases for V and 4 bases for J; bases not matched to a gene: 8. The CDR3 region has the DNA TGTGCCAGCAGCGGAACGGGACAGAGTAATGAAAAACTGTTTTTT. Translated: CASSGTGQSNEKLFF.

This clonotype was counted ten times or more. Written as DNA, the CDR3 is TGTGCCAGCAGTTCCAGGGAGGGCTATGGCTACACCTTC. Encoded protein: CASSSREGYGYTF. This chain uses TRBV28 with TRBJ1-2, with D possibly matching TRBD1 (5 bases). Deletions cut 4 bases from V and 4 bases from J, with 10 bases between. CDR1 MDHEN and CDR2 SYDVKM come from the germline V gene. The CDR3 loop spans 13 amino acids.

V and J are TRBV20-1 and TRBJ2-7; D unclear. CDR1 DFQATT and CDR2 SNEGSKA come from the germline V gene (reference sequence). The CDR3 is made up of 14 amino acids. Trimming removed 0 bases at V and 3 bases at J, with 12 bases between. CDR3 sequence (DNA): TGCAGTGCTAGAGATCTGTTTACCATCTACGAGCAGTACTTC. It translates to CSARDLFTIYEQYF.

This chain links TRBV24-1 with TRBJ2-4, with TRBD1 as a possible D gene (5 bases). Per germline, CDR1 KGHDR and CDR2 SFDVKD. There are 16 residues in the CDR3. The V and J ends lost 4 bases and 0 bases respectively, with 12 bases between them. The CDR3 loop reads CATSDPTVSAKNIQYF. In nucleotides, the CDR3 is TGTGCCACCAGTGACCCGACAGTGTCAGCCAAAAACATTCAGTACTTC.

This clonotype was seen ten or more times. This chain joins TRBV7-9 and TRBJ2-7, with a possible D match to TRBD2 (7 bases). Deletions cut 3 bases from V and 5 bases from J, with 14 bases between. CDR3 length: 14 residues. Germline loops: CDR1 SEHNR, CDR2 FQNEAQ (reference sequence). CDR3 nucleotides: TGTGCCAGCAGCTTTGGGGGGGCTATTCACGAGCAGTACTTC. As protein: CASSFGGAIHEQYF. Full variable domain (outside the CDR3, taken from reference TRBV7-9 and TRBJ2-7): DTGVSQNPRHKITKRGQNVTFRCDPISEHNRLYWYRQTLGQGPEFLTYFQNEAQLEKSRLLSDRFSAERPKGSFSTLEIQRTEQGDSAMYLCASSFGGAIHEQYFGPGTRLTVT.

This clonotype was detected a few times. The chain is built from TRBV6-1 and TRBJ2-6; D might be TRBD2 (7 bases). V dropped 6 bases and J dropped 1 base, with 16 bases sitting between them. Germline V gene data show CDR1 as MNHNS and CDR2 as SASEGT. CDR3 size: 17 residues. The CDR3: CASSRTGGASGANVLTF. DNA of the CDR3: TGTGCCAGCAGCCGCACGGGGGGCGCATCTGGGGCCAACGTCCTGACTTTC.

There are many counts of this clonotype. The V and J genes are TRBV28 and TRBJ1-2; a possible D gene is TRBD1 (5 bases). V lost 5 bases and J 0 bases, leaving 25 bases between the germline ends. CDR3 length: 19 residues. Germline V lookup: CDR1 MDHEN, CDR2 SYDVKM. CDR3 in DNA: TGTGCCAGCAGTCACGGGGCGATCGGGAAACTAGGGGCTAACTATGGCTACACCTTC. This encodes CASSHGAIGKLGANYGYTF.

This clonotype showed up just once. A much larger clone differs by one base, so this may be a read error. The chain carries TRBV15 and TRBJ2-7; TRBD2 aligns across 7 bases. This CDR3 has 17 amino acids. From germline, CDR1 is LNHNV and CDR2 YYDKDF (reference sequence). Trimming took 3 bases from V and 7 from J; bases not matched to a gene: 18. CDR3 amino acids: CATSRGVGLGRENEQYF. The CDR3 nucleotides are TGTGCCACCAGCAGGGGAGTGGGCTTAGGGAGGGAAAATGAGCAGTACTTC. Full variable domain (outside the CDR3, taken from reference TRBV15 and TRBJ2-7): DAMVIQNPRYQVTQFGKPVTLSCSQTLNHNVMYWYQQKSSQAPKLLFHYYDKDFNNEADTPDNFQSRRPNTSFCFLDIRSPGLGDTAMYLCATSRGVGLGRENEQYFGPGTRLTVT.